The 10 T cell receptor beta chains listed next were all sequenced from one sample in a study of cytomegalovirus exposure and HLA in healthy donors. Only in-frame clones appear in the TCRdb table, and some are missing; sequencing was by immunoSEQ multiplex PCR. Of about 180,000 clones listed, approximately 81% were seen once; the top ten hold about 15%. Sequenced material: PBMCs. These receptors were taken from a man aged 18 to 30 in good health and CMV-seropositive.

The genes are TRBV7-2 and TRBJ1-2; D perhaps matches TRBD1 (6 bases). Germline-derived CDR1 and CDR2 are SGHTA and FQGNSA. The V end was cut by 5 bases, the J end by 4 bases, with 17 bases between. The CDR3 runs to 15 residues. The CDR3 loop is CASSLTGEGGYGYTF. Here the CDR3 DNA reads TGTGCCAGCAGCCTGACGGGGGAGGGGGGCTATGGCTACACCTTC.

The chain is built from TRBV5-1 and TRBJ2-2; 8 bases agree with TRBD2. The V gene's germline CDR1 is SGHRS and CDR2 YFSETQ. The CDR3 length is 17 residues. V shed 2 bases and J 3 bases; nucleotides not matched to a gene: 9. CDR3 nucleotide sequence: TGCGCCAGCAGCTTAATAAGCGGGGGACCGTACACCGGGGAGCTGTTTTTT. Translated: CASSLISGGPYTGELFF.

This clone was counted a single time. V is TRBV11-3 and J is TRBJ2-7; D gene ambiguous. CDR1 and CDR2 (germline): SGHNT, YENEEA. Trimming cost V 5 bases and J 4 bases, with 21 bases left between them. The CDR3 is 16 residues long. CDR3 DNA: TGTGCCAGCAGCCCTTATAAGTATGGAGAGGCGTACGAGCAGTACTTC. The encoded protein is CASSPYKYGEAYEQYF.

The chain joins TRBV10-3 to TRBJ2-3; no firm D call. With 4 bases removed from V and 0 bases from J, the gap between germline ends came to 14 bases. The CDR3 covers 16 residues. Looked up from germline, CDR1 is ENHRY and CDR2 is SYGVKD. This CDR3 reads CAISADLGLSTDTQYF. DNA of the CDR3: TGTGCCATCAGTGCCGACCTAGGATTAAGCACAGATACGCAGTATTTT.

The chain carries TRBV5-1 and TRBJ1-1; a weak D match, TRBD1 (6 bases). The germline V gene encodes CDR1 SGHRS and CDR2 YFSETQ. Trimming shortened V by 0 bases and J by 4 bases, and 10 bases separated the two germline ends. This CDR3 has 14 amino acids. In nucleotides, the CDR3 is TGCGCCAGCAGCTTGGCAGGGGCGGTCACTGAAGCTTTCTTT. This encodes CASSLAGAVTEAFF.

V usage is TRBV21-1 and J usage is TRBJ2-7; the table gives TRBD2 as D, unverified against the DNA. TRBV21-1 is listed as a pseudogene. The CDR3 is made up of 14 amino acids. This chain's CDR3 is CASSKAGPAGGPFF. CDR3 DNA sequence: TGTGCCAGCAGCAAAGCAGGGCCAGCGGGGGGACCATTCTTC.

V usage is TRBV6-1 and J usage is TRBJ2-1; a weak D match, TRBD1 (7 bases). Trimming removed 8 bases from V and 7 bases from J, with 21 bases in between. Per germline, CDR1 MNHNS and CDR2 SASEGT. The CDR3 totals 15 residues. The CDR3 is CASSDQGVGGNEQFF. The CDR3 DNA reads TGTGCCAGCTCCGATCAGGGGGTAGGGGGGAATGAGCAGTTCTTC.

The V and J genes are TRBV6-5 and TRBJ1-5; TRBD1 agrees at 7 bases. Germline V CDR1 and CDR2: MNHEY, SVGAGI. This CDR3 contains 15 residues. Trimming took 5 bases from V and 3 from J; bases not matched to a gene: 7. CDR3 sequence (DNA): TGTGCCAGCAGTCGTAGGGACAGCTACAATCAGCCCCAGCATTTT. Translated, it gives CASSRRDSYNQPQHF.

This clone was observed a handful of times. V is TRBV15 and J is TRBJ2-1; D perhaps matches TRBD1 (5 bases). V dropped 5 bases and J dropped 6 bases, with 14 bases sitting between them. The CDR3 loop spans 14 amino acids. Germline CDR1 reads LNHNV; CDR2 reads YYDKDF (reference sequence). DNA for the CDR3: TGTGCCACCAGCGGCTCTGGGGCTCCCAATGAGCAGTTCTTC. This encodes CATSGSGAPNEQFF. Full variable domain (missing parts from reference TRBV15 and TRBJ2-1): DAMVIQNPRYQVTQFGKPVTLSCSQTLNHNVMYWYQQKSSQAPKLLFHYYDKDFNNEADTPDNFQSRRPNTSFCFLDIRSPGLGDTAMYLCATSGSGAPNEQFFGPGTRLTVL.

The chain couples TRBV25-1 to TRBJ1-4; D remains unclear. The CDR3 totals 14 residues. Germline V CDR1 and CDR2: MGHDK, SYGVNS. V was pared by 0 bases and J by 7 bases, with 9 bases between. CDR3 DNA sequence: TGTGCCAGCAGTGAATATGGCCCCATTGAAAAACTGTTTTTT. Its protein is CASSEYGPIEKLFF.